The source of this TCR beta chain is a study of T cell clonotyping in hematopoietic cell transplantation. Trimming took off 6 bases at V and 4 bases at J, with 6 bases between the two ends. Per germline, CDR1 MDHEN and CDR2 SYDVKM. This CDR3 is 11 amino acids long. Sequencing used immunoSEQ multiplex PCR; TCRdb keeps in-frame clones, though not all of them. The data contain more than 6,500 clones, around 94% of them singletons. In the case of this clone: Its antigen remains unidentified.

General study results and limits: Graft donor and pretransplant recipient Inverse Simpson Index values predicted broader posttransplant TCR diversity.

The source is a male patient between 60 and 69 years old who had an allogeneic stem cell transplant from an unrelated donor, so T cells may come from the graft donor. Some clones in this sample may be carry-over from other donors' samples. Here the sequenced sample was peripheral blood mononuclear cells, taken 30 days after allogeneic stem cell transplant. V and J are TRBV28 and TRBJ1-2; D gene unclear. This chain's CDR3 is CASSPSYGYTF. The CDR3 nucleotides read TGTGCCAGCAGCCCCTCCTATGGCTACACCTTC.